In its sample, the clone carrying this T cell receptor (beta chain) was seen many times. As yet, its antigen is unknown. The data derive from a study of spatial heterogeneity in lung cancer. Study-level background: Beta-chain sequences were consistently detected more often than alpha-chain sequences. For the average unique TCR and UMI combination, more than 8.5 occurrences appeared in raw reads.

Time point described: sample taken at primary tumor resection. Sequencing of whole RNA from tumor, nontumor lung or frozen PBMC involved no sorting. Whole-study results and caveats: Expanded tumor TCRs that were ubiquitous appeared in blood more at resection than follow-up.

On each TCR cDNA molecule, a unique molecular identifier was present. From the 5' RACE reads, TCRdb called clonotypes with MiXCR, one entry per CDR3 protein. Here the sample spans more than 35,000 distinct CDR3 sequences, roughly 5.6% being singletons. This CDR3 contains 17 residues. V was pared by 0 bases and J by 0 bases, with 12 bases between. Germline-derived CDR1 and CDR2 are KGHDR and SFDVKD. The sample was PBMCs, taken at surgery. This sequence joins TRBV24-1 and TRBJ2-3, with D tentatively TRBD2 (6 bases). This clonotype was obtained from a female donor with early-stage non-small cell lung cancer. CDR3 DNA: TGTGCCACCAGTGATTTGGGGAGAGGAGGGAGCACAGATACGCAGTATTTT. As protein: CATSDLGRGGSTDTQYF.